This TCR beta chain stems from a study of shared clonotypes between healthy human individuals. General study points: Compared with clonotypes that all four donors shared, non-shared clonotypes had lower generation probabilities.

This clone was recorded only once. Its antigen is still unknown. The same CDR3 can be traced to other DNA sequences in this sample. The V end lost 6 bases, the J end lost 1 base, and 9 bases lay between the germline ends. This CDR3 is 13 amino acids long. Germline CDR1 reads SQVTM; CDR2 reads ANQGSEA. The data were produced by immunoSEQ multiplex PCR, yet TCRdb's version contains in-frame clones alone and is incomplete. The sample lists fewer than 850,000 clones, about 96% occurring once. Terminally differentiated effector memory CD45RA+ cells were excluded by CCR7 positive selection of CD45RO-negative cells.

The V gene is TRBV29-1, the J gene TRBJ2-2, with D tentatively TRBD1 (5 bases). The clonotype originates from a man younger than 45 in good health. The source material was naive CD8+ T cells sorted from blood. CDR3 amino acids: CSVVQENTGELFF. DNA of the CDR3: TGCAGCGTAGTACAGGAGAACACCGGGGAGCTGTTTTTT.